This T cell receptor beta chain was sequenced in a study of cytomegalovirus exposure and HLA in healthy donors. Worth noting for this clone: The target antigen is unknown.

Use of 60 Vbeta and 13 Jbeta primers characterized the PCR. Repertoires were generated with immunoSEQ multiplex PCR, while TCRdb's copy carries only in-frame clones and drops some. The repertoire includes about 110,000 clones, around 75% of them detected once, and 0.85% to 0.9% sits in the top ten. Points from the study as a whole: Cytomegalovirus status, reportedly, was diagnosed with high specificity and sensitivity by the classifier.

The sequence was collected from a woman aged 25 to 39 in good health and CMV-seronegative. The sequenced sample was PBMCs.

The CDR3 sequence is CASSQAYILKNEKLFF. The CDR3 nucleotides read TGCGCCAGCAGCCAAGCGTATATACTAAAGAATGAAAAACTGTTTTTT. The chain recombines TRBV4-1 with TRBJ1-4; D gene uncertain. The CDR3 runs 16 residues. Germline loops: CDR1 MGHRA, CDR2 YSYEKL. Deletions cut 1 base from V and 5 bases from J, with 14 bases between.